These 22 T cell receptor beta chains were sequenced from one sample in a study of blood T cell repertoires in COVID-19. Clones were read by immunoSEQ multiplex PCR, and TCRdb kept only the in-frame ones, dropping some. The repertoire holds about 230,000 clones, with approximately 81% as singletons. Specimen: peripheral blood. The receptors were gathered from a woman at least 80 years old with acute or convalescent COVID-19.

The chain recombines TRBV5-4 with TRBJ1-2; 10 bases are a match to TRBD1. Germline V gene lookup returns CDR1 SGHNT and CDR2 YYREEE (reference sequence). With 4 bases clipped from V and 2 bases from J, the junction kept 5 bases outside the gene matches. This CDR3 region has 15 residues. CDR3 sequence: CASSVKTGGNYGYTF. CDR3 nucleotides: TGTGCCAGCAGCGTGAAGACAGGGGGCAACTATGGCTACACCTTC.

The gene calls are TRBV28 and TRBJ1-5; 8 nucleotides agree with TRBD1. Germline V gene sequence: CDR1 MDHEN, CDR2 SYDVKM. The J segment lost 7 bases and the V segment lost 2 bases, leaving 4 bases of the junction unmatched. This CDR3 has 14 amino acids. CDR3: CASSLGRGQQPQHF. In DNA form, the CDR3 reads TGTGCCAGCAGTTTAGGCAGGGGGCAACAGCCCCAGCATTTT.

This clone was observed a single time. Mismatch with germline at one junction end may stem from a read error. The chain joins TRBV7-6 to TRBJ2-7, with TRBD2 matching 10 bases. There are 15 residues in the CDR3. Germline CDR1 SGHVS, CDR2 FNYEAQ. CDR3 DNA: TGTGCCAGCAGCCTAGCGGGAGAGCTATACTACGAGCAGTACTTC. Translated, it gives CASSLAGELYYEQYF.

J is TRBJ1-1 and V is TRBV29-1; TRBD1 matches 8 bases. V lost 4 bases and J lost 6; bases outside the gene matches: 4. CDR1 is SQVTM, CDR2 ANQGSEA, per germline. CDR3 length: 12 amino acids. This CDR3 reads CSVVQGGAEAFF. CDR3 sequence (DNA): TGCAGCGTTGTACAGGGGGGGGCTGAAGCTTTCTTT.

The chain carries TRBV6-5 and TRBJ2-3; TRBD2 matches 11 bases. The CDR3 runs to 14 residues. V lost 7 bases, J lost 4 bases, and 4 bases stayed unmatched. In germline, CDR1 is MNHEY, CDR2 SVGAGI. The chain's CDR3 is CASTLSGRADTQYF. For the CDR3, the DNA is TGTGCCAGCACTCTTAGCGGGAGGGCAGATACGCAGTATTTT.

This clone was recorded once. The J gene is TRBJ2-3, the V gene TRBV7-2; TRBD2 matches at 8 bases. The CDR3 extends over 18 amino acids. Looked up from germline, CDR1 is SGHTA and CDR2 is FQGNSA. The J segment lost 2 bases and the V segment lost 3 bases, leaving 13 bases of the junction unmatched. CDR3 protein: CASSLAGGPRANTDTQYF. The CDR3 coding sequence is TGTGCCAGCAGCTTGGCGGGAGGCCCGAGGGCTAACACAGATACGCAGTATTTT.

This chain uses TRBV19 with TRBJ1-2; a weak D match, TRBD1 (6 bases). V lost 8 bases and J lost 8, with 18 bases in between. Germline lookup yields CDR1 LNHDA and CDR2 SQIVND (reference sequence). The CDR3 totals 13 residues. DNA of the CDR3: TGTGCCAGTGAATTAACAGGGATCCGCGGCTACACCTTC. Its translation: CASELTGIRGYTF.

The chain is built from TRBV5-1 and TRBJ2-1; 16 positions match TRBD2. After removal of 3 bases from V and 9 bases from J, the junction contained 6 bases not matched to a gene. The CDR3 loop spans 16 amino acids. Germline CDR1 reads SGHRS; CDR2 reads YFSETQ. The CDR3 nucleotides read TGCGCCAGCAGCTCGGGACTAGCGGGGGGGCCTAGTGAGCAGTTCTTC. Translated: CASSSGLAGGPSEQFF.

DNA of the CDR3: TGTGCCACCAGCAGAGAGCGCAGCGGGAGCGGTGACGAGCAGTACTTC. It translates to CATSRERSGSGDEQYF. The chain joins TRBV15 to TRBJ2-7, with TRBD2 matching over 8 bases. There are 16 residues in the CDR3. Looked up from germline, CDR1 is LNHNV and CDR2 is YYDKDF (reference sequence). The V gene end was trimmed by 0 bases and the J gene end by 5 bases; junction bases not matched to a gene: 9.

Here the CDR3 reads CASSFGRQEAEAFF. The CDR3 DNA sequence: TGTGCCAGCAGCTTTGGAAGACAGGAAGCTGAAGCTTTCTTT. The chain carries TRBV7-8 and TRBJ1-1; tentative D call: TRBD1 (6 bases). V shed 3 bases and J shed 6 bases, with 14 bases lying between them. CDR3 length: 14 amino acids. Germline V gene data show CDR1 as SGHVS and CDR2 as FQNEAQ.

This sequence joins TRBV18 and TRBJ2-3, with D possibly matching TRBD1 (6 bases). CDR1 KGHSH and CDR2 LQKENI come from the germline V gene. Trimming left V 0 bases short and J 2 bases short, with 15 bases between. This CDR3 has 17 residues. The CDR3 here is CASSPPTRGFFTDTQYF. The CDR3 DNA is TGTGCCAGCTCACCACCAACAAGGGGGTTTTTCACAGATACGCAGTATTTT. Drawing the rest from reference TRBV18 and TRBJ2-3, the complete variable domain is NAGVMQNPRHLVRRRGQEARLRCSPMKGHSHVYWYRQLPEEGLKFMVYLQKENIIDESGMPKERFSAEFPKEGPSILRIQQVVRGDSAAYFCASSPPTRGFFTDTQYFGPGTRLTVL.

The CDR3 is CASSEVGDEQYF. The CDR3 coding sequence is TGTGCCAGCAGTGAAGTAGGGGACGAGCAGTACTTC. The rearrangement links TRBV6-1 to TRBJ2-7, with D perhaps TRBD1 (5 bases). Per the germline V gene, CDR1 is MNHNS and CDR2 is SASEGT. The CDR3 runs to 12 residues. The ends were cut back, 1 base at V and 5 bases at J, with 6 bases in the middle.

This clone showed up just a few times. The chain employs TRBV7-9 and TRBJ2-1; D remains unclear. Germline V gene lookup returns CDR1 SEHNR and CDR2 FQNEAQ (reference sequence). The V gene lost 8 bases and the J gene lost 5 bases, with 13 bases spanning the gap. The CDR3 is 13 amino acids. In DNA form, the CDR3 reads TGTGCCAGCCGATTAGACTTGGACAATGAGCAGTTCTTC. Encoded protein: CASRLDLDNEQFF.

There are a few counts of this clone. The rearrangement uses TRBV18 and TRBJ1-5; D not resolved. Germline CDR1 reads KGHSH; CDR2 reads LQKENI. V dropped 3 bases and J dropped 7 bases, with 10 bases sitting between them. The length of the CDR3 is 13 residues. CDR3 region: CASSPPVGQPQHF. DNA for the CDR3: TGTGCCAGCTCACCCCCTGTGGGCCAGCCCCAGCATTTT.

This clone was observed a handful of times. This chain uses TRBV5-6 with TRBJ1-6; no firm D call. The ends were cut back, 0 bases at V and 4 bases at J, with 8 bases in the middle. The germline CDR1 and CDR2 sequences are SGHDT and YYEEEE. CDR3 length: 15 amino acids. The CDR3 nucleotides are TGTGCCAGCAGCTTGGGGGCTACGTATAATTCACCCCTCCACTTT. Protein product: CASSLGATYNSPLHF.

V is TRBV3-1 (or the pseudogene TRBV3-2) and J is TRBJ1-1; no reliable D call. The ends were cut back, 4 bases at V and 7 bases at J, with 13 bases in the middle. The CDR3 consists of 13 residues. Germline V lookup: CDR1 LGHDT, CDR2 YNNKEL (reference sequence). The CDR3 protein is CASSLGRDIEAFF. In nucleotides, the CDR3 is TGTGCCAGCAGCCTAGGAAGAGACATTGAAGCTTTCTTT.

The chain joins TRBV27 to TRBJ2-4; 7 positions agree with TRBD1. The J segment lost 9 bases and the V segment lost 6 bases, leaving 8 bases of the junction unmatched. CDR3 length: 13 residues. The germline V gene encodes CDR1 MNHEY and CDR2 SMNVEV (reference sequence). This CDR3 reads CASSPTGERIQYF. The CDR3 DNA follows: TGTGCCAGCAGCCCAACAGGGGAGCGCATTCAGTACTTC.

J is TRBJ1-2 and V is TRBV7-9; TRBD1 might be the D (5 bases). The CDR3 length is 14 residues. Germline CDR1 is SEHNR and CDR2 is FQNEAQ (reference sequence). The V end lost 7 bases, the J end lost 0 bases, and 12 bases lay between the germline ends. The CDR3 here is CASTPQGSNYGYTF. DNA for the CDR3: TGTGCCAGCACCCCCCAGGGTTCTAACTATGGCTACACCTTC.

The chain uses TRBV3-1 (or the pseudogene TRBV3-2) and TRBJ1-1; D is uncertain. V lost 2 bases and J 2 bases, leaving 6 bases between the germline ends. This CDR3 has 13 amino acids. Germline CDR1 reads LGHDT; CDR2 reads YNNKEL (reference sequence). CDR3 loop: CASSQQINTEAFF. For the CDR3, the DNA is TGTGCCAGCAGCCAACAAATTAACACTGAAGCTTTCTTT.

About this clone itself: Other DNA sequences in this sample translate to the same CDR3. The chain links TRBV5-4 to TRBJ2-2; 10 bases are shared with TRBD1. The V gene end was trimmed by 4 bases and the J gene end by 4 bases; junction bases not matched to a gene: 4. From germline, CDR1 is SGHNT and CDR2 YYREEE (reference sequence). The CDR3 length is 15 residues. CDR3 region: CASSLDRGRTGELFF. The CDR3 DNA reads TGTGCCAGCAGCCTCGACAGGGGGCGCACCGGGGAGCTGTTTTTT. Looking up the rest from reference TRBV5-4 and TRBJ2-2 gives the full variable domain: ETGVTQSPTHLIKTRGQQVTLRCSSQSGHNTVSWYQQALGQGPQFIFQYYREEENGRGNFPPRFSGLQFPNYSSELNVNALELDDSALYLCASSLDRGRTGELFFGEGSRLTVL.

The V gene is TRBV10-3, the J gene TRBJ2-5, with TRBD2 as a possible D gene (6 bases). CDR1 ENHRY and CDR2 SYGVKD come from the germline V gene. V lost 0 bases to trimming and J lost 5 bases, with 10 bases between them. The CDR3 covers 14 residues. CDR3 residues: CAISESAGRETQYF. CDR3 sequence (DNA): TGTGCCATCAGTGAGTCGGCGGGGCGGGAGACCCAGTACTTC.

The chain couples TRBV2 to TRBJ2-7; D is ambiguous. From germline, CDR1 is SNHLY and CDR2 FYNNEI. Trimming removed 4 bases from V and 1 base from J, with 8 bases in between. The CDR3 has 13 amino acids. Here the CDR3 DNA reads TGTGCCAGCAGTGTAGGAGTTTCCTACGAGCAGTACTTC. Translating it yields CASSVGVSYEQYF. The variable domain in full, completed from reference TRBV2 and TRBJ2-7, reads EPEVTQTPSHQVTQMGQEVILRCVPISNHLYFYWYRQILGQKVEFLVSFYNNEISEKSEIFDDQFSVERPDGSNFTLKIRSTKLEDSAMYFCASSVGVSYEQYFGPGTRLTVT.